Below, 10 T cell receptor beta chains from the same sample are listed, as sequenced in a study of cytomegalovirus exposure and HLA in healthy donors. Sequencing used immunoSEQ multiplex PCR; TCRdb keeps in-frame clones, though not all of them. Of approximately 110,000 clones listed, roughly nine tenths are singletons. The sequencing sample was made of PBMCs. The receptors were sampled from a woman aged 18-35 years in good health and CMV-seropositive.

As DNA, the CDR3 is TGTGCCAGCAGTTTATCCCCGACTAGCGTCAATGAGCAGTTCTTC. Protein product: CASSLSPTSVNEQFF. The chain has TRBV27 and TRBJ2-1; 8 nucleotides agree with TRBD2. Germline CDR1 MNHEY, CDR2 SMNVEV (reference sequence). Trimming removed 0 bases from V and 6 bases from J; junction bases left unmatched: 4. This CDR3 comprises 15 residues.

The chain combines TRBV5-1 with TRBJ1-2; 7 nucleotides line up with TRBD1. This CDR3 has 14 residues. V shed 7 bases and J 3 bases; nucleotides not matched to a gene: 9. CDR1 is SGHRS, CDR2 YFSETQ, per germline. DNA of the CDR3: TGCGCCAGCCGACAGGGTATGTTGTACTATGGCTACACCTTC. It codes for CASRQGMLYYGYTF. The full variable domain, with the rest looked up from reference TRBV5-1 and TRBJ1-2, is KAGVTQTPRYLIKTRGQQVTLSCSPISGHRSVSWYQQTPGQGLQFLFEYFSETQRNKGNFPGRFSGRQFSNSRSEMNVSTLELGDSALYLCASRQGMLYYGYTFGSGTRLTVV.

The chain carries TRBV5-6 and TRBJ2-1; perhaps TRBD2 as D (5 bases). Trimming shortened V by 0 bases and J by 5 bases, and 12 bases separated the two germline ends. The CDR3 runs to 15 residues. Germline V lookup: CDR1 SGHDT, CDR2 YYEEEE. The CDR3 sequence: CASSLELEVHNEQFF. The CDR3 nucleotides are TGTGCCAGCAGCTTGGAACTAGAGGTCCACAATGAGCAGTTCTTC.

The J gene is TRBJ2-2, the V gene TRBV10-3, with 7 bases that match TRBD1. Per germline, CDR1 ENHRY and CDR2 SYGVKD. The CDR3 loop spans 15 amino acids. Trimming at V came to 4 bases and at J to 5 bases, leaving 7 bases not matched to a gene. CDR3: CAISGQGPSTGELFF. In DNA form, the CDR3 reads TGTGCCATCAGTGGACAGGGCCCGTCGACCGGGGAGCTGTTTTTT.

The chain has TRBV7-3 and TRBJ1-1; possible D gene TRBD1, 5 bases. Between the trimmed V and J ends, which lost 6 bases and 1 base, there was a span of 9 bases. This CDR3 contains 13 residues. CDR1 and CDR2 from the germline V gene are SGHTA and FQGTGA. Here the CDR3 DNA reads TGTGCCAGCAGGATGCAGGGGAACACTGAAGCTTTCTTT. Translating it yields CASRMQGNTEAFF. Full variable domain (outside the CDR3, taken from reference TRBV7-3 and TRBJ1-1): GAGVSQTPSNKVTEKGKYVELRCDPISGHTALYWYRQSLGQGPEFLIYFQGTGAADDSGLPNDRFFAVRPEGSVSTLKIQRTERGDSAVYLCASRMQGNTEAFFGQGTRLTVV.

CDR3 bases: TGTGCCACCAGGACAGATGGGGCGTATCAGCCCCAGCATTTT. Amino acids: CATRTDGAYQPQHF. This chain links TRBV6-1 with TRBJ1-5; possible D gene TRBD1, 6 bases. The CDR3 extends over 14 amino acids. Germline loops: CDR1 MNHNS, CDR2 SASEGT. Trimming cost V 10 bases and J 5 bases, with 18 bases left between them.

The chain employs TRBV5-4 and TRBJ2-7; 9 nucleotides match TRBD1. V gave up 4 bases and J gave up 6 bases; unmatched junction bases: 8. There are 14 residues in the CDR3. The germline CDR1 and CDR2 sequences are SGHNT and YYREEE (reference sequence). CDR3 sequence: CASSPPGQGREQYF. CDR3 bases: TGTGCCAGCAGCCCACCGGGACAGGGACGCGAGCAGTACTTC. Full variable domain (rest looked up from reference TRBV5-4 and TRBJ2-7): ETGVTQSPTHLIKTRGQQVTLRCSSQSGHNTVSWYQQALGQGPQFIFQYYREEENGRGNFPPRFSGLQFPNYSSELNVNALELDDSALYLCASSPPGQGREQYFGPGTRLTVT.

V and J are TRBV20-1 and TRBJ2-7, with 9 bases identical to TRBD2. Germline V gene data show CDR1 as DFQATT and CDR2 as SNEGSKA (reference sequence). V shed 6 bases, J shed 6 bases, and the junction held 3 bases outside the gene matches. The CDR3 covers 11 residues. CDR3 region: CSAAGGPEQYF. The DNA of the CDR3 is TGCAGTGCAGCGGGGGGTCCCGAGCAGTACTTC.

This rearrangement joins TRBV28 to TRBJ2-5; weak D call: TRBD2 (5 bases). V lost 2 bases to trimming and J lost 6 bases, with 16 bases between them. The germline gives CDR1 MDHEN, CDR2 SYDVKM. The CDR3 extends over 15 amino acids. CDR3 nucleotides: TGTGCCAGCAGTTTAATGGGCCATCCCGGGAAGACCCAGTACTTC. Amino acids: CASSLMGHPGKTQYF.

The chain employs TRBV5-6 and TRBJ2-5, with 7 bases that match TRBD2. V lost 4 bases and J lost 3; bases outside the gene matches: 6. The CDR3 runs 14 residues. Germline assignment: CDR1 SGHDT and CDR2 YYEEEE. CDR3 in amino acids: CASSLTGGEETQYF. CDR3 nucleotide sequence: TGTGCCAGCAGCCTCACTGGGGGGGAAGAGACCCAGTACTTC.